This T cell receptor (beta chain) was sequenced for a study of T cell repertoires in cytomegalovirus infection. At the level of the study: Both a matching HLA type and CMV infection were indicated by public TCR beta signatures. Study outcomes and limitations: Of the TCR beta families, the public ones yielded a cumulative frequency that identified carriers of CMV plus the relevant HLA.

Remarks on this clonotype: Its antigen is as yet unknown.

TCRdb passed the reads through MiXCR, listing each CDR3 protein once. The profile shows about 890,000 distinct CDR3 sequences, around 30% of them singletons. The CDR3 runs to 15 residues. The V gene end was trimmed by 3 bases and the J gene end by 2 bases; junction bases not matched to a gene: 4. Germline assignment: CDR1 MGHRA and CDR2 YSYEKL. The sequence was obtained from a human donor in good health (CMV status not recorded). Some clones in this sample may be carry-over from other donors' samples. The rearrangement joins TRBV4-1 to TRBJ1-1, with 9 bases lining up with TRBD1. This material consisted of cultured CD8+ T cells from PBMCs, taken from culture after CMV antigen stimulation. The CDR3 here is CASSHVQGANTEAFF. The CDR3 bases are TGCGCCAGCAGCCACGTACAGGGGGCCAACACTGAAGCTTTCTTT.